Below are 20 T cell receptor beta chains sequenced from a single sample in a study of T cell clonotyping in hematopoietic cell transplantation (dated by TCRdb to the early 2020s). Libraries were made using the immunoSEQ multiplex PCR assay. TCRdb carries this immuneACCESS record with in-frame sequences only. Its versions omit some clonotypes, under half of them owing to an unresolved V gene in the studies checked, with the rest unexplained. In this sample the table shows approximately 42,000 clones, roughly 96% of which occur a single time. Under 0.95% of the sample is in the top ten clones. Sequenced sample: peripheral blood mononuclear cells. The receptor set was obtained from a young man in good health. Some clones in this sample may be carry-over from other donors' samples.

This clone was detected only once. The genes are TRBV6-5 and TRBJ2-7; tentative D call: TRBD2 (6 bases). There are 14 residues in the CDR3. Per the germline V gene, CDR1 is MNHEY and CDR2 is SVGAGI. V lost 2 bases and J 6 bases, leaving 14 bases between the germline ends. The CDR3 loop reads CASSYARLVGEQYF. CDR3 sequence (DNA): TGTGCCAGCAGTTACGCCCGACTAGTAGGCGAGCAGTACTTC.

This clone was seen a few times. Here the CDR3 reads CASSRYTGQPQHF. The CDR3 nucleotides read TGTGCCAGCAGCCGCTATACCGGTCAGCCCCAGCATTTT. The rearrangement links TRBV7-2 to TRBJ1-5; D not resolved. Germline-derived CDR1 and CDR2 are SGHTA and FQGNSA. V lost 5 bases and J 6 bases, leaving 11 bases between the germline ends. The CDR3 runs to 13 residues.

The chain employs TRBV2 and TRBJ1-6; 9 nucleotides align to TRBD1. Germline CDR1 and CDR2: SNHLY and FYNNEI. The CDR3 totals 16 residues. After removal of 4 bases from V and 13 bases from J, the junction contained 14 bases not matched to a gene. CDR3 protein: CASSVDRGLDWSPLHF. The CDR3 nucleotides are TGTGCCAGCAGTGTGGACAGGGGATTAGATTGGTCTCCCCTCCACTTT.

The chain employs TRBV6-9 and TRBJ2-5, with TRBD2 as a possible D gene (6 bases). The CDR3 has 14 amino acids. The germline V gene has CDR1 MNHGY and CDR2 SVAAGI. The V end was cut by 4 bases, the J end by 4 bases, with 13 bases between. The CDR3 protein is CASSLGGSAETQYF. The DNA for the CDR3 is TGTGCCAGCAGTTTAGGAGGGTCTGCAGAGACCCAGTACTTC.

This sequence joins TRBV7-3 and TRBJ2-3; no clear D gene. CDR1 and CDR2 (germline): SGHTA, FQGTGA. V was pared by 3 bases and J by 2 bases, with 18 bases between. The CDR3 is 17 amino acids. This CDR3 is CASSLIPAPSITDTQYF. The DNA for the CDR3 is TGTGCCAGCAGCTTGATCCCGGCCCCATCGATCACAGATACGCAGTATTTT.

CDR3 sequence: CASRNPGGTEAFF. The CDR3 DNA reads as TGTGCCAGCAGGAACCCGGGGGGCACTGAAGCTTTCTTT. The chain joins TRBV6-5 to TRBJ1-1, with D tentatively TRBD1 (5 bases). Germline values: CDR1 MNHEY, CDR2 SVGAGI. The CDR3 spans 13 residues. V was trimmed by 6 bases and J by 4 bases, leaving 12 bases between them.

The V and J genes are TRBV9 and TRBJ1-2, with 9 bases lining up with TRBD1. Germline loops: CDR1 SGDLS, CDR2 YYNGEE. The CDR3 is made up of 13 amino acids. Losses at the gene ends were 3 bases for V and 9 bases for J; bases not matched to a gene: 6. CDR3 amino acids: CASSEGDRVSYTF. The CDR3 nucleotides are TGTGCCAGCAGCGAGGGGGACAGGGTTAGCTACACCTTC.

The J gene is TRBJ2-3, the V gene TRBV7-2; tentatively, D is TRBD2 (6 bases). Per the germline V gene, CDR1 is SGHTA and CDR2 is FQGNSA. The CDR3 spans 14 residues. V shed 8 bases and J shed 2 bases, with 14 bases lying between them. The CDR3 is CASGGSGFTDTQYF. In nucleotides, the CDR3 is TGTGCCAGCGGGGGAAGCGGGTTCACAGATACGCAGTATTTT.

The chain carries TRBV5-6 and TRBJ1-2; 8 bases fit TRBD1. CDR1 and CDR2 from the germline V gene are SGHDT and YYEEEE. The CDR3 covers 15 residues. V dropped 4 bases and J dropped 8; count of bases not matched to a gene: 13. The CDR3: CASSLAGQVVSGYTF. Here the CDR3 DNA reads TGTGCCAGCAGCCTGGCGGGACAGGTCGTTTCCGGCTACACCTTC.

The chain has TRBV7-9 and TRBJ1-4; a possible D gene is TRBD1 (5 bases). V was pared by 11 bases and J by 1 base, with 11 bases between. The CDR3 extends over 13 amino acids. Germline CDR1 SEHNR, CDR2 FQNEAQ (reference sequence). CDR3 sequence (DNA): TGTGCCGGCCGGGGCCTAACTAATGAAAAACTGTTTTTT. This gives the protein CAGRGLTNEKLFF.

This clone was seen just once. This chain uses TRBV4-3 with TRBJ1-2; D unclear. Per the germline V gene, CDR1 is LGHNA and CDR2 is YSLEER. CDR3 size: 15 residues. V lost 0 bases, J lost 4 bases, and 12 bases lay in between. In DNA, the CDR3 is TGCGCCAGCAGCCAAGATAAAAGACCTTTCTATGGCTACACCTTC. Translated: CASSQDKRPFYGYTF.

J is TRBJ1-1 and V is TRBV10-3; D perhaps matches TRBD1 (5 bases). V was clipped by 0 bases and J by 1 base, with 9 bases between them. Germline assignment: CDR1 ENHRY and CDR2 SYGVKD. The CDR3 runs to 15 residues. In nucleotides, the CDR3 is TGTGCCATCAGTGAGTCGACAGAACCGAACACTGAAGCTTTCTTT. Translated, it gives CAISESTEPNTEAFF.

The rearrangement links TRBV5-6 to TRBJ1-1; D remains ambiguous. The CDR3 runs 15 residues. The V end lost 4 bases, the J end lost 7 bases, and 20 bases lay between the germline ends. Germline V CDR1 and CDR2: SGHDT, YYEEEE. CDR3 sequence (DNA): TGTGCCAGCAGCCGAACAAGGACCCCCTTCAATGAAGCTTTCTTT. Its translation is CASSRTRTPFNEAFF.

This rearrangement joins TRBV6-1 to TRBJ2-5, with 13 nucleotides matching TRBD2. This CDR3 is built from 18 residues. Per the germline V gene, CDR1 is MNHNS and CDR2 is SASEGT. J gave up 2 bases and V 0 bases, and 6 bases lay outside the gene matches. CDR3 sequence: CASSEAPLTSGGQETQYF. The CDR3 nucleotides are TGTGCCAGCAGTGAAGCCCCTTTGACTAGCGGGGGGCAAGAGACCCAGTACTTC.

V and J are TRBV6-6 and TRBJ1-5, with unresolved D. From germline, CDR1 is MNHNY and CDR2 SVGAGI (reference sequence). The CDR3 has 15 amino acids. Trimming shortened V by 1 base and J by 0 bases, and 7 bases separated the two germline ends. The CDR3 region has the DNA TGTGCCAGCAGTTACTTCTTGGGTAGCAATCAGCCCCAGCATTTT. It is translated as CASSYFLGSNQPQHF.

This clone was picked up one time. V usage is TRBV27 and J usage is TRBJ1-5; D might be TRBD1 (6 bases). From germline, CDR1 is MNHEY and CDR2 SMNVEV (reference sequence). Trimming removed 4 bases from V and 1 base from J, with 14 bases in between. The CDR3 totals 16 residues. DNA for the CDR3: TGTGCCAGCAGTTCCGAAGGCAGGGGAAGCAATCAGCCCCAGCATTTT. This codes for CASSSEGRGSNQPQHF.

This clone was found once. The chain combines TRBV6-5 with TRBJ2-7; D gene ambiguous. This CDR3 is built from 13 residues. The V gene's germline CDR1 is MNHEY and CDR2 SVGAGI. V lost 6 bases to trimming and J lost 4 bases, with 13 bases between them. In DNA form, the CDR3 reads TGTGCCAGCAGCTTACCGGAACGGTACGAGCAGTACTTC. Its translation is CASSLPERYEQYF.

The chain links TRBV6-5 to TRBJ2-5; D gene unclear. The length of the CDR3 is 14 residues. Germline CDR1 MNHEY, CDR2 SVGAGI. The germline V and J ends were trimmed by 6 bases and 5 bases, with 16 bases remaining between them. CDR3 nucleotide sequence: TGTGCCAGCAGCCCCTTGGTCCCCTGGGAGACCCAGTACTTC. It translates to CASSPLVPWETQYF.

The CDR3 reads CASSAQGRGTDTQYF. The CDR3 DNA sequence: TGTGCCAGCAGCGCACAGGGTAGAGGCACAGATACGCAGTATTTT. The J gene is TRBJ2-3, the V gene TRBV5-4, with D perhaps matching TRBD1 (6 bases). The CDR3 has 15 amino acids. From germline, CDR1 is SGHNT and CDR2 YYREEE (reference sequence). The V end was cut by 4 bases, the J end by 1 base, with 13 bases between.

The V and J genes are TRBV29-1 and TRBJ1-1; a weak D match, TRBD1 (6 bases). Trimming removed 4 bases at V and 0 bases at J, with 15 bases between. The CDR3 runs 15 residues. Germline CDR1 SQVTM, CDR2 ANQGSEA. CDR3 loop: CSVGGLAGVNTEAFF. CDR3 bases: TGCAGCGTTGGCGGGTTGGCAGGGGTGAACACTGAAGCTTTCTTT.